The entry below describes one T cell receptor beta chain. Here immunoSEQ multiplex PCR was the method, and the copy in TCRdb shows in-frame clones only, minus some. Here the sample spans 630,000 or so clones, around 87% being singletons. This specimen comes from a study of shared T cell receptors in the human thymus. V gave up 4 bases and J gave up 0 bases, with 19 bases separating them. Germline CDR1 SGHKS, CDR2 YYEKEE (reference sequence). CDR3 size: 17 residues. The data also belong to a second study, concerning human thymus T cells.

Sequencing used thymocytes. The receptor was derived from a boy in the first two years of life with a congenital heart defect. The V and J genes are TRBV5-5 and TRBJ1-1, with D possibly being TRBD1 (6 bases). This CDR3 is CASSQIHRVFMNTEAFF. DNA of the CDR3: TGTGCCAGCAGCCAAATCCACAGGGTTTTCATGAACACTGAAGCTTTCTTT.